The present TCR beta chain was sequenced within a study of cytomegalovirus exposure and HLA in healthy donors. For the study at large: The 120 validation repertoires matched the approximately 700 first-cohort repertoires in platform, a later analysis reported. Study-wide results and limits: Within the 100 to 150 validation repertoires, first-cohort TCR clusters tended to co-occur, according to a later analysis. Usually a TCR sequence was rare, but some public TCRs were found in many donors. The study put roughly 160 TCR beta chains on its list as cytomegalovirus-associated.

Sequencing was performed with immunoSEQ multiplex PCR; in TCRdb, only in-frame clones are kept and a portion is missing. The sample gives approximately 54,000 clones, roughly 89% of which show up once; 8.4% is in the top ten. V lost 6 bases, J lost 5 bases, and 13 bases lay in between. The CDR3 totals 13 residues. Germline CDR1 reads MDHEN; CDR2 reads SYDVKM. Notes on this clone: Its antigen is not known.

The sample was PBMCs. The chain carries TRBV28 and TRBJ1-1; D may be TRBD1 (5 bases). This sequence was found in a woman between 18 and 29 years old in good health and CMV-seropositive. CDR3 nucleotide sequence: TGTGCCAGCAGCATTATGGGGGGAACTGAAGCTTTCTTT. This translates into CASSIMGGTEAFF.